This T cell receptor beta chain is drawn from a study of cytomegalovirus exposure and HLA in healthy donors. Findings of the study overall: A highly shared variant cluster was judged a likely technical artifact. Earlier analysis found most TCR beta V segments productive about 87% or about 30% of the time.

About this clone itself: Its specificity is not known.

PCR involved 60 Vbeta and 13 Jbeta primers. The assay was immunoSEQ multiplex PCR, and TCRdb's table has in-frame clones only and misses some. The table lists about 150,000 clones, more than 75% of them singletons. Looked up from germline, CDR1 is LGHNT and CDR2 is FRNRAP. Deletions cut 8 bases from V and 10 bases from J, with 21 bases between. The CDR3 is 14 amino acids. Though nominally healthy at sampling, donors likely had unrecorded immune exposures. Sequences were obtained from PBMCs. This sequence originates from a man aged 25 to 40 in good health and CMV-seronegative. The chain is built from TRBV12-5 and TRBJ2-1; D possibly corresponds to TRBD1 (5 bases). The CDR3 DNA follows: TGTGCTAGTAGTGGGCTGGGAAAAGCAGGGGAGCAGTTCTTC. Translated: CASSGLGKAGEQFF. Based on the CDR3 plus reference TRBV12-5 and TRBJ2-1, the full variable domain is DARVTQTPRHKVTEMGQEVTMRCQPILGHNTVFWYRQTMMQGLELLAYFRNRAPLDDSGMPKDRFSAEMPDATLATLKIQPSEPRDSAVYFCASSGLGKAGEQFFGPGTRLTVL.